The text below deals with one T cell receptor beta chain. At least ten counts were recorded for this clonotype. This clone's antigen is unknown. No quality values exist for individual bases; no much larger clone is one base distant. This sample was taken from a study of glioma-infiltrating T cells (dated by TCRdb to about 2016). About the investigation overall: TCR alpha- and beta-chain repertoires were sequenced from glioma tissue, non-neoplastic brain tissue and matched peripheral blood mononuclear cells. The paired cohort comprised three low-grade glioma patients, 8 or 9 primary glioblastoma patients and three non-glioma patients contributing non-neoplastic brain tissue. To measure how far tissue and blood T-cell populations diverged, each tissue-infiltrating repertoire was compared against the peripheral blood repertoire of the same patient.

The CDR3 has 13 amino acids, counting the end cysteine and phenylalanine. Solely the CDR3 DNA is kept, with 39 bases framed from the first base. The germline V gene (reference sequence) supplies CDR1 SEHNR and CDR2 FQNEAQ. Between the V and J ends, shortened by 5 bases and 5 bases respectively, the junction contains 12 bases. The iRepertoire nested amplicon-rescue multiplex PCR (arm-PCR) platform was used to amplify TCR alpha and beta CDR3 regions from RNA. One-step reverse transcription and amplification used about 95-400 ng of tissue mRNA or PBMC total RNA as input. After bead purification, a secondary multiplex PCR added Illumina adapters, and libraries were gel-purified between 200 and 400 bp. Internal 6-nucleotide barcodes were carried by the libraries and were used for demultiplexing. Libraries were sequenced on an Illumina MiSeq with 2x220 or 2x250 nucleotide paired-end reads. The study's processing was this. Paired reads were merged using FLASH 1.2.11 and aligned with BWA-MEM to the GRCh37 human genome, and TRA and TRB reads were then extracted. An IMGT-derived reference of cassette sequences and CDR3 motifs, with pseudogenes included, was used for V and J assignment. Three-frame translation of reads was performed, and productive CDR3s were defined as those with a C...FGXG motif and no stop codons. Clonotypes were defined as unique combinations of V-J cassette pair and CDR3 amino acid sequence. Filtering of reads was based on Hamming distance, with the threshold set by the sequence error rate of each sample in mapped regions. The raw public reads went through TCRdb reprocessing: fastp at Q25, MiXCR clone calling, in-frame beta chains kept. Each CDR3 protein gets just one entry, which takes the most common genes and DNA from the rows behind it. The V and J calls follow TCRdb's processing rather than the paper's. The sample table contains fewer than 55,000 distinct CDR3 sequences; only one count was recorded for about 20% of them. Around 6.3% of the sample is held by the ten biggest clonotypes.

Here is what the overall study found, with its caveats: Very few CDR3 sequences were shared between tissue and blood, attributed to high CDR3 diversity and limited sampling. Small numbers underpinned the group comparisons: under ten glioblastoma patients, three low-grade glioma patients and three non-neoplastic patients. In non-neoplastic patients, VJ-independent divergence between tissue and blood fell below expectation, whereas in all gliomas, and especially in low-grade gliomas, the divergence rose above expectation.

Recombination joined TRBV7-9 with TRBJ1-2; the D gene is unclear. This TCR was recovered from a human donor with low-grade glioma or glioblastoma, undergoing nonglioma brain surgery, or in good health (not recorded which). Sequenced sample: glioma tissue, nonneoplastic brain tissue, or PBMCs (not recorded which). The CDR3 protein sequence reads: CASSPWAEYGYTF. DNA sequence: TGTGCCAGCAGCCCCTGGGCAGAGTATGGCTACACCTTC.